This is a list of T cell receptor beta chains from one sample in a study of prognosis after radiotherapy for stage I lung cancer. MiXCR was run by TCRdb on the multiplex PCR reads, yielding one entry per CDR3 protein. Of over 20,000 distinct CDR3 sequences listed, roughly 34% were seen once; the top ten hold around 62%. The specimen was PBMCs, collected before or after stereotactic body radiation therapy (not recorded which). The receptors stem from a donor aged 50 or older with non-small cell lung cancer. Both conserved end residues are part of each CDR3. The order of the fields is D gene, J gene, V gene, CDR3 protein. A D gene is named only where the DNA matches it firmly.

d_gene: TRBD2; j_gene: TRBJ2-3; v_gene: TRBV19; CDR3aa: CASSASGTSKDTQYF
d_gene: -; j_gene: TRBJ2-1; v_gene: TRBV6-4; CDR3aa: CASSDSIAVSYNEQFF
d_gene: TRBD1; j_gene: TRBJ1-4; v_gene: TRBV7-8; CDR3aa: CASSPGGRANEKLFF
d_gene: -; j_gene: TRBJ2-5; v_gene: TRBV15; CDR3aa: CATSRGGGGQETQYF
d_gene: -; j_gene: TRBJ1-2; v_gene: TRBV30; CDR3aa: CAWSAGRFGYTF
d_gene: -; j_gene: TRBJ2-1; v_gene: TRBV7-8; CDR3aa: CASKTGAGGEGAYNEQFF
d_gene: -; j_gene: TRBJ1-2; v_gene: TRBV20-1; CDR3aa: CSAERGTLSGYTF
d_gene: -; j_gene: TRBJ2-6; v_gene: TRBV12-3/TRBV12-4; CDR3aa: CASSLARGVSGANVLTF
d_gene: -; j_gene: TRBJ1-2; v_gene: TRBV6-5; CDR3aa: CASSSTWQYCYTF
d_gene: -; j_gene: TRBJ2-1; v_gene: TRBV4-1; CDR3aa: CASSRPGEIQFF
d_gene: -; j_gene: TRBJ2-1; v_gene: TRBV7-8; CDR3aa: CASTPHRRRNEQFF
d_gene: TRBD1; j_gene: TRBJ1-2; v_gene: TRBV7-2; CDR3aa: CASSPTGTGVNYGYTF
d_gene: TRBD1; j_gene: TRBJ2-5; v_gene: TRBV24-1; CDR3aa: CATSDQGAETQYF
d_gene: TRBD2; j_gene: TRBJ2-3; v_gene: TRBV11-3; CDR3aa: CASSVTRYFSEREQSTDTQYF
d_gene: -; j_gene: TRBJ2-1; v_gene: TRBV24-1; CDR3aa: CATSGGQGSYNEQFF
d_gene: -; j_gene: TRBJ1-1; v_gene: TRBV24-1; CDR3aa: CATSDHVQCGTEAFF
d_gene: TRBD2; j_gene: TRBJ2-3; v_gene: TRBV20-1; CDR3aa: CSARMAGGTDTQYF
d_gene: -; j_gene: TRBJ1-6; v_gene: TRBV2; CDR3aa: CASMGARSPLHF
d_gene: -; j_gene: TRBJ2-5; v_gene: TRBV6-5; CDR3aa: CASSYSHPTAQETQYF
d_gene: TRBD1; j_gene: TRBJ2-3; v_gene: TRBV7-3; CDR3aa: CASSFGTADTQYF
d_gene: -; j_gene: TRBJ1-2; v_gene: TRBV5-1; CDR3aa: CASIPDGSHGYTF
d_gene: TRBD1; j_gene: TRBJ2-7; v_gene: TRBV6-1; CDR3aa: CASSGGTGVRYEQYF
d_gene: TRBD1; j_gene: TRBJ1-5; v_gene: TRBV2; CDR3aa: CASSEDRGQFQPQHF
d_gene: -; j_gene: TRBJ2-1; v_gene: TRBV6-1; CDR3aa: CAAYSDKGSISSYNEQFF
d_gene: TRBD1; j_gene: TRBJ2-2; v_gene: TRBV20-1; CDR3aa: CSARRTGIDIGELFF
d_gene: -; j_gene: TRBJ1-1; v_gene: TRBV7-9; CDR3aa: CASSLASLNTEAFF
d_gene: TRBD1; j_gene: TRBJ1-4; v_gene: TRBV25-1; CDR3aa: CASSDDRGGEKLFF
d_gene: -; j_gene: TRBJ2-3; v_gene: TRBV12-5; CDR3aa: CASGLGPIGTDTQYF
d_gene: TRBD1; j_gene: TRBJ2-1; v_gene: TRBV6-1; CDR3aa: CASQQGNLWNEQFF
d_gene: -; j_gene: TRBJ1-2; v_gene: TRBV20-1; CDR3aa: CSALSNGYTF